This TCR beta chain emerged from a study of OX40 agonist ivuxolimab in advanced cancers. Per germline, CDR1 SGDLS and CDR2 YYNGEE. CDR3 length: 18 residues. V was pared by 3 bases and J by 2 bases, with 18 bases between. Findings and limits, study-wide: Doses of 0.1 to 3.0 mg/kg were accompanied by clonal expansion of CD4+ and CD8+ blood T cells by week 6.

Points on this clone: The target antigen is unknown.

Assay used: immunoSEQ multiplex PCR; TCRdb lists only in-frame clones, some missing. The sample has 40,000 to 45,000 clones, roughly nine tenths seen once; the top ten hold about 4.3%. The receptor was derived from an adult with an advanced solid tumor such as melanoma, head and neck, liver or kidney cancer. The sample consisted of CD4+ or CD8+ T cells sorted from blood, taken in a trial of the OX40 agonist ivuxolimab. V is TRBV9 and J is TRBJ2-6; perhaps TRBD1 as D (6 bases). The CDR3, as DNA: TGTGCCAGCAGCGCGGAGAGACAGGTTCCAGCTGGGGCCAACGTCCTGACTTTC. Translating gives CASSAERQVPAGANVLTF.